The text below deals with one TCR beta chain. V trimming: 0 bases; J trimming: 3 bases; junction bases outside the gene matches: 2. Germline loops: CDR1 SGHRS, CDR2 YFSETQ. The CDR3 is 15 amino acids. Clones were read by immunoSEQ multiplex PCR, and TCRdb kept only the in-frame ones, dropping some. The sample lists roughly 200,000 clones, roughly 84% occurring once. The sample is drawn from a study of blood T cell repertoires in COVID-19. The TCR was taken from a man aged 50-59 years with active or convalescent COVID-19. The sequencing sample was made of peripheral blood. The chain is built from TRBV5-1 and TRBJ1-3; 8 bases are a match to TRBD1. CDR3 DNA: TGCGCCAGCAGCTTGGGGACAGGGAATGGAAACACCATATATTTT. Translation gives CASSLGTGNGNTIYF.